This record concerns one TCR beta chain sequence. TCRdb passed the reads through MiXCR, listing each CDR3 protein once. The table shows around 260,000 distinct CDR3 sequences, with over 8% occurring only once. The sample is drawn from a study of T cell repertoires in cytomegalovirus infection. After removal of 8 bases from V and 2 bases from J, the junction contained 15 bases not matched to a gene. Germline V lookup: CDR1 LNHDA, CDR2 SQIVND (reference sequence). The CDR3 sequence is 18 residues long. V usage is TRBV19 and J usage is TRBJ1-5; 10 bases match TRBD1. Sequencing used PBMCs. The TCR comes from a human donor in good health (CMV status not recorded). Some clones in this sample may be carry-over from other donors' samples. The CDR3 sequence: CASGLGTGAYSGNQPQHF. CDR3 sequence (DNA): TGTGCCAGTGGATTGGGGACAGGGGCATATAGTGGCAATCAGCCCCAGCATTTT.